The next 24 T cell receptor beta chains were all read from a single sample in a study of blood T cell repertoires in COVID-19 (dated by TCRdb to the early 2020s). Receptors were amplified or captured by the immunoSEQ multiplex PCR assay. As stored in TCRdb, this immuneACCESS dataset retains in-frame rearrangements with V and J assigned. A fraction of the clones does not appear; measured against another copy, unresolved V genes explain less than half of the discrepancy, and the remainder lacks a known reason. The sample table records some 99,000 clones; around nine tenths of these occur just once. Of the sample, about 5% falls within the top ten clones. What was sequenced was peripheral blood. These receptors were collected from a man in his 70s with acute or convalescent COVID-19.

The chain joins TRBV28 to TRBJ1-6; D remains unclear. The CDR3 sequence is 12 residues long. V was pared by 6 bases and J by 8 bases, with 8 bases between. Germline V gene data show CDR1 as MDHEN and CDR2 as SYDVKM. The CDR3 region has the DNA TGTGCCAGCAGCTCCCCCCATTCACCCCTCCACTTT. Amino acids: CASSSPHSPLHF.

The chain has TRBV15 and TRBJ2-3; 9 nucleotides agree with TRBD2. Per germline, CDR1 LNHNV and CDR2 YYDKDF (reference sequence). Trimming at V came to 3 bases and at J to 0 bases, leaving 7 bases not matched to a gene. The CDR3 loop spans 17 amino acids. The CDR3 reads CATSSMTSGTSTDTQYF. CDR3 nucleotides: TGTGCCACCAGCAGTATGACTAGCGGTACTAGCACAGATACGCAGTATTTT.

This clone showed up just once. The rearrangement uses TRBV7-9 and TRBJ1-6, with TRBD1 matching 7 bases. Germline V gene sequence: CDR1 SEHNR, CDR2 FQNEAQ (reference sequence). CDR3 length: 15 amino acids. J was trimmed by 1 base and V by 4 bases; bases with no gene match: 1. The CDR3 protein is CASSYRGSYNSPLHF. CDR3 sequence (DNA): TGTGCCAGCAGCTACAGGGGATCCTATAATTCACCCCTCCACTTT.

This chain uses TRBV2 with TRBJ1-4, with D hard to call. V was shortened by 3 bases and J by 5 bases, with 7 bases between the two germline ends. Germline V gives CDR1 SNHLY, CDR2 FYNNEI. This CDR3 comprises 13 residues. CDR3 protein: CASSDPQNEKLFF. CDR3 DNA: TGTGCCAGCAGTGATCCTCAGAATGAAAAACTGTTTTTT. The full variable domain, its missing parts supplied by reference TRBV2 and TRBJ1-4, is EPEVTQTPSHQVTQMGQEVILRCVPISNHLYFYWYRQILGQKVEFLVSFYNNEISEKSEIFDDQFSVERPDGSNFTLKIRSTKLEDSAMYFCASSDPQNEKLFFGSGTQLSVL.

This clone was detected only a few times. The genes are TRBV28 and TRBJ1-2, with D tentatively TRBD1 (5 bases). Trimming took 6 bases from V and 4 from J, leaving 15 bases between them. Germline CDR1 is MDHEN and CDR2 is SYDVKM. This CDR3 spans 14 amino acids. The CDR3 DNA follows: TGTGCCAGCAGCTACGTCGACAGCCTCTATGGCTACACCTTC. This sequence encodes CASSYVDSLYGYTF.

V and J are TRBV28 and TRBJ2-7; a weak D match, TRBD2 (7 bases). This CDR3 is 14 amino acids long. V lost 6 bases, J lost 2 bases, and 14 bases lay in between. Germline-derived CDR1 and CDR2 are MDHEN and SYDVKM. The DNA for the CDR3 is TGTGCCAGCAGGCGGGCGGGGGACACCTACGAGCAGTACTTC. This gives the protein CASRRAGDTYEQYF.

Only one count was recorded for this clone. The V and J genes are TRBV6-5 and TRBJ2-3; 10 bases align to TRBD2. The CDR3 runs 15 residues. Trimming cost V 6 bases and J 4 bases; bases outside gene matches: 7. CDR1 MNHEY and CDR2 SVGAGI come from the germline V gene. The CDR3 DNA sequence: TGTGCCAGCAGCAAAGCGGGGGGGCGGGCAGATACGCAGTATTTT. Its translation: CASSKAGGRADTQYF.

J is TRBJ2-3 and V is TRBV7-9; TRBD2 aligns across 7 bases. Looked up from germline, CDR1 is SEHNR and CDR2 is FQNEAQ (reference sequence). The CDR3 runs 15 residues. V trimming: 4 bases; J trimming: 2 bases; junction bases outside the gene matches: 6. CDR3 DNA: TGTGCCAGCAGCTACCATAGCGGGCTCACAGATACGCAGTATTTT. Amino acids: CASSYHSGLTDTQYF.

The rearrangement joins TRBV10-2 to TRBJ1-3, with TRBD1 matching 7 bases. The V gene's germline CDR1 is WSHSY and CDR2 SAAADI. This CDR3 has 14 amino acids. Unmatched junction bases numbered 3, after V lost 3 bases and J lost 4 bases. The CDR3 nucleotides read TGCGCCAGCAGTGAACAGGGGATCGGAAACACCATATATTTT. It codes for CASSEQGIGNTIYF.

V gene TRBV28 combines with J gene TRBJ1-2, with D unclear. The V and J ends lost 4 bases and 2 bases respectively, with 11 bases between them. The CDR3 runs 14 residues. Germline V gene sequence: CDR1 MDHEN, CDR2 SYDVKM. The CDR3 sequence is CASSSTTINYGYTF. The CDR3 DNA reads TGTGCCAGCAGTTCGACGACAATCAACTATGGCTACACCTTC.

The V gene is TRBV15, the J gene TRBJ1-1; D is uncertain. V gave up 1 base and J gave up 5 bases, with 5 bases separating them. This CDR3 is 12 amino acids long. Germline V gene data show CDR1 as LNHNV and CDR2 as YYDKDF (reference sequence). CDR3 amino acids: CATSRGRTEAFF. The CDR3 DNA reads TGTGCCACCAGCAGAGGGCGGACTGAAGCTTTCTTT.

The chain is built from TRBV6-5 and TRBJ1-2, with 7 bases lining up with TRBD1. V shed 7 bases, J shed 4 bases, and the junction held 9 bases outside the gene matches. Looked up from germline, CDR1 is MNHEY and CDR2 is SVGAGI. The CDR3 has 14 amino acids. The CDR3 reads CASTDRDLGYGYTF. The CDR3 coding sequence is TGTGCCAGCACAGACAGGGATCTGGGCTATGGCTACACCTTC.

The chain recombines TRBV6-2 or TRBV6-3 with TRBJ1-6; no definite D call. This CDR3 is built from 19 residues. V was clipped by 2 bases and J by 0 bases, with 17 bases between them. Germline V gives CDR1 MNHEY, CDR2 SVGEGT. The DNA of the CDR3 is TGTGCCAGCAGTTACGCGAGCCTCCTGTCGGGCTCCTATAATTCACCCCTCCACTTT. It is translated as CASSYASLLSGSYNSPLHF.

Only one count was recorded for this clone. CDR3 loop: CASSLGSGRNTEAFF. The CDR3 bases are TGTGCCAGCAGCTTGGGGAGCGGGAGGAACACTGAAGCTTTCTTT. The chain employs TRBV7-9 and TRBJ1-1; unclear D gene. The V end lost 3 bases, the J end lost 1 base, and 12 bases lay between the germline ends. The germline V gene encodes CDR1 SEHNR and CDR2 FQNEAQ (reference sequence). The CDR3 totals 15 residues.

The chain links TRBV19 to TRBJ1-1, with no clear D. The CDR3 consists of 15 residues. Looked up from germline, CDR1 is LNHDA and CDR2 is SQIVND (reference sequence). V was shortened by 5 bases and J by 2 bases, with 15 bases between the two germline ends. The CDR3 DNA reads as TGTGCCAGTAGTCCCTCCCTTACAGCTAACACTGAAGCTTTCTTT. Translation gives CASSPSLTANTEAFF.

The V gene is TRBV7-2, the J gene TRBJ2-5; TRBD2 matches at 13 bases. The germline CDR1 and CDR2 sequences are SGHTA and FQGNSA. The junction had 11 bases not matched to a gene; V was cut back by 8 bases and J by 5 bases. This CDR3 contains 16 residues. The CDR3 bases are TGTGCCAGCGGAAGGACTAGCGGGGGCCGAGAGGAGACCCAGTACTTC. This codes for CASGRTSGGREETQYF.

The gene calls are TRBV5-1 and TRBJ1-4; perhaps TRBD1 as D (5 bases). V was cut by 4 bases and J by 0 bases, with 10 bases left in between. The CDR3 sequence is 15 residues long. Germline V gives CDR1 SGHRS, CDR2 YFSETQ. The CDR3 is CASSPQDPTNEKLFF. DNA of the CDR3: TGCGCCAGCAGCCCACAGGATCCAACTAATGAAAAACTGTTTTTT.

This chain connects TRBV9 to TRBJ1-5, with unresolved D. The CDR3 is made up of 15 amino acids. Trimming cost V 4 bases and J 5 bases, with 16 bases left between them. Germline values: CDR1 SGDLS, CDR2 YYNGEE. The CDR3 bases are TGTGCCAGCAGCCCCCGTGGAGCGCCAGATCAGCCCCAGCATTTT. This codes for CASSPRGAPDQPQHF.

The CDR3 DNA sequence: TGTGCCAGCAGCTTGGGGGACAGGGGTTCCCAAAGCTCCTACGAGCAGTACGTC. It translates to CASSLGDRGSQSSYEQYV. V usage is TRBV5-4 and J usage is TRBJ2-7, with TRBD1 identical over 10 bases. Per the germline V gene, CDR1 is SGHNT and CDR2 is YYREEE (reference sequence). V lost 0 bases and J lost 0; bases outside the gene matches: 9. The length of the CDR3 is 18 residues.

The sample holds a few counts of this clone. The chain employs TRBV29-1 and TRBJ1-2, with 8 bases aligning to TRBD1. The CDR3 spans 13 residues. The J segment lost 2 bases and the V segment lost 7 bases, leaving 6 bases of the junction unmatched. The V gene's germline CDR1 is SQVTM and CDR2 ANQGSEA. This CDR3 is CSARQGTNYGYTF. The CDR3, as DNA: TGCAGCGCCCGACAGGGGACAAACTATGGCTACACCTTC.

The CDR3 is CASSADPVTGELFF. As DNA, the CDR3 is TGTGCCAGCAGCGCAGATCCCGTCACCGGGGAGCTGTTTTTT. V and J are TRBV9 and TRBJ2-2; no definite D call. CDR1 and CDR2 from the germline V gene are SGDLS and YYNGEE. The CDR3 has 14 amino acids. The germline V and J ends were trimmed by 3 bases and 4 bases, with 10 bases remaining between them.

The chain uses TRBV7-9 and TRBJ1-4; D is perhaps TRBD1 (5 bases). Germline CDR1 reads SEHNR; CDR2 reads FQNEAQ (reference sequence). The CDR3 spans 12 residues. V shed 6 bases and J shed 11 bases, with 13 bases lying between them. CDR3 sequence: CASSGAATKLFF. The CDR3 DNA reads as TGTGCCAGCAGTGGGGCGGCCACGAAACTGTTTTTT.

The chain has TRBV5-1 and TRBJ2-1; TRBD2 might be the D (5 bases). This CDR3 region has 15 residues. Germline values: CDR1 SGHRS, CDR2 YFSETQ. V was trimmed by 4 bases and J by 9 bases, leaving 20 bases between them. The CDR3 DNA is TGCGCCAGCAGCAGAACGGGGTCCGAAATGGGTGAGCAGTTCTTC. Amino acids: CASSRTGSEMGEQFF.

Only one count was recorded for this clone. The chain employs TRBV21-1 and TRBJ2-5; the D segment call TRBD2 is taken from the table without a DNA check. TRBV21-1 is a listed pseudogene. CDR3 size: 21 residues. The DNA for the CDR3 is TGTGCCAGCAGCTCCCAAGGGACTAGCGGGGGACCACCCGATTGCGGGGAGACCCAGTACTTC. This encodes CASSSQGTSGGPPDCGETQYF.